This TCR beta chain was profiled in a study of blood T cell repertoires in COVID-19. Study-wide background: Acute-phase and convalescent COVID-19 samples originated in the United States, Italy and Spain.

Clones were sequenced by immunoSEQ multiplex PCR, and TCRdb holds only the in-frame ones, with some missing. Of under 300,000 clones in the sample, around four fifths are singletons; the top ten hold approximately 15%. Germline lookup yields CDR1 MNHEY and CDR2 SMNVEV (reference sequence). The CDR3 spans 14 residues. V gave up 8 bases and J gave up 0 bases; unmatched junction bases: 2. Sequenced: PBMCs or T cells enriched from blood (not recorded which). The chain is built from TRBV27 and TRBJ2-5; 11 bases map to TRBD2. This receptor was obtained from a man between 40 and 49 years old who had recovered from COVID-19. This CDR3 reads CASRLAGNQETQYF. DNA for the CDR3: TGTGCCAGCCGACTAGCGGGGAACCAAGAGACCCAGTACTTC.